A single sample is the source of the 20 T cell receptor beta chains below, sequenced in a study of identical twins. TCRdb reprocessed the 5' RACE reads via MiXCR and lists one record per CDR3 protein. The top ten hold 2.5% to 3.5% of the sample, which has 470,000 or so distinct CDR3 sequences, less than 25% seen once. These data are also associated with another study on T cells expressing NK-cell markers.

The specimen sequenced was CD4+ T cells sorted from blood. These receptors were obtained from a woman between 18 and 30 years old in good health.

The chain uses TRBV7-2 and TRBJ1-1; D is unclear. The CDR3 totals 14 residues. Trimming shortened V by 5 bases and J by 1 base, and 11 bases separated the two germline ends. Germline V gives CDR1 SGHTA, CDR2 FQGNSA. The CDR3 DNA reads as TGTGCCAGCAGCGGGTCGGCGCAGAACACTGAAGCTTTCTTT. Translation: CASSGSAQNTEAFF.

This clonotype was counted at least ten times. This chain joins TRBV3-1 and TRBJ2-1; no clear D. V lost 1 base and J lost 8, with 6 bases in between. This CDR3 has 12 residues. Germline-derived CDR1 and CDR2 are LGHDT and YNNKEL (reference sequence). This CDR3 is CASSQGRHEQFF. CDR3 DNA: TGTGCCAGCAGCCAAGGAAGGCATGAGCAGTTCTTC.

The chain joins TRBV11-2 to TRBJ1-2; possibly TRBD1 for D (5 bases). Germline CDR1 SGHAT, CDR2 FQNNGV. This CDR3 is 15 amino acids long. V was clipped by 0 bases and J by 1 base, with 9 bases between them. Here the CDR3 reads CASSLEAGVNYGYTF. The CDR3 nucleotides are TGTGCCAGCAGCTTAGAGGCGGGGGTTAACTATGGCTACACCTTC.

The sample holds a few counts of this clonotype. The chain combines TRBV20-1 with TRBJ2-3, with TRBD2 identical over 12 bases. Germline loops: CDR1 DFQATT, CDR2 SNEGSKA (reference sequence). CDR3 length: 15 residues. J lost 4 bases, V lost 5 bases, and 7 bases had no gene match. The CDR3 sequence is CSASTSGRKADTQYF. CDR3 DNA sequence: TGCAGTGCTTCCACTAGCGGGAGGAAGGCAGATACGCAGTATTTT.

The chain is built from TRBV6-5 and TRBJ2-7, with 8 nucleotides matching TRBD2. Germline assignment: CDR1 MNHEY and CDR2 SVGAGI. The CDR3 covers 13 residues. Unmatched junction bases numbered 5, after V lost 0 bases and J lost 10 bases. DNA of the CDR3: TGTGCCAGCAGTTACTCCGGGACTAGATACCAGTACTTC. Translating it yields CASSYSGTRYQYF.

The chain joins TRBV28 to TRBJ2-5; D is uncertain. This CDR3 has 12 amino acids. The germline V gene has CDR1 MDHEN and CDR2 SYDVKM. Deletions cut 8 bases from V and 2 bases from J, with 9 bases between. CDR3 in DNA: TGTGCCAGCCGAGCAGCGCAAGAGACCCAGTACTTC. Translated, it gives CASRAAQETQYF.

This clonotype was observed a handful of times. V is TRBV5-1 and J is TRBJ1-1; a weak D match, TRBD1 (5 bases). The CDR3 runs to 13 residues. Germline V gene lookup returns CDR1 SGHRS and CDR2 YFSETQ. V was clipped by 4 bases and J by 7 bases, with 14 bases between them. CDR3 protein: CASSRDGGYEAFF. CDR3 DNA: TGCGCCAGCAGCCGGGACGGAGGGTATGAAGCTTTCTTT.

This clonotype was counted only a few times. V gene TRBV6-2 or TRBV6-3 combines with J gene TRBJ1-5; TRBD1 is a possible D gene (6 bases). Germline values: CDR1 MNHEY, CDR2 SVGEGT. Trimming removed 4 bases at V and 8 bases at J, with 15 bases between. This CDR3 region has 14 residues. The CDR3 DNA reads as TGTGCCAGCAGTTCTCGGACAGTAGACAAGCCCCAGCATTTT. Translating gives CASSSRTVDKPQHF.

In this sample, this clonotype turned up a few times. The CDR3: CASSRAADSYTDTQYF. The CDR3 DNA sequence: TGTGCCAGCAGTCGAGCGGCGGACTCCTACACAGATACGCAGTATTTT. The gene calls are TRBV7-9 and TRBJ2-3; the D gene is possibly TRBD2 (5 bases). V was clipped by 6 bases and J by 2 bases, with 18 bases between them. From germline, CDR1 is SEHNR and CDR2 FQNEAQ (reference sequence). This CDR3 region has 16 residues.

J is TRBJ2-2 and V is TRBV2; 10 bases are shared with TRBD2. V gave up 3 bases and J gave up 6 bases; unmatched junction bases: 7. The germline gives CDR1 SNHLY, CDR2 FYNNEI. The CDR3 extends over 16 amino acids. CDR3 in DNA: TGTGCCAGCAGTGACCCCGGGACTAGCGCTTCCGGGGAGCTGTTTTTT. Amino acid sequence: CASSDPGTSASGELFF.

The chain links TRBV9 to TRBJ2-2; D may be TRBD1 (6 bases). The germline CDR1 and CDR2 sequences are SGDLS and YYNGEE. The CDR3 covers 16 residues. Trimming took 4 bases from V and 0 from J, leaving 13 bases between them. The CDR3 loop is CASSSRQDPNTGELFF. The CDR3, as DNA: TGTGCCAGCAGCAGCAGACAGGACCCGAACACCGGGGAGCTGTTTTTT.

This clonotype was detected only a few times. The chain combines TRBV20-1 with TRBJ1-1, with D possibly matching TRBD1 (6 bases). The V and J ends lost 3 bases and 4 bases respectively, with 12 bases between them. CDR3 length equals 13 residues. Germline CDR1 is DFQATT and CDR2 is SNEGSKA (reference sequence). The CDR3 DNA follows: TGCAGTGCTAGTCTCAACAGGGCCACTGAAGCTTTCTTT. Protein product: CSASLNRATEAFF.

The chain uses TRBV20-1 and TRBJ1-5, with D perhaps matching TRBD1 (5 bases). V lost 4 bases and J lost 7, with 23 bases in between. The CDR3 loop spans 16 amino acids. Germline lookup yields CDR1 DFQATT and CDR2 SNEGSKA (reference sequence). The CDR3 is CSAKSSAGDSRQPQHF. CDR3 DNA sequence: TGCAGTGCTAAGAGTTCGGCGGGGGATTCACGGCAGCCCCAGCATTTT.

This clonotype was recorded a few times. The CDR3 DNA reads TGTGCCAGCAGTTTTTGGGGATCTGGAAACACCATATATTTT. This codes for CASSFWGSGNTIYF. V and J are TRBV12-3 or TRBV12-4 and TRBJ1-3; D ambiguous. The length of the CDR3 is 14 residues. The V end lost 3 bases, the J end lost 1 base, and 7 bases lay between the germline ends.

This chain joins TRBV20-1 and TRBJ2-3, with TRBD2 as a possible D gene (6 bases). Germline V lookup: CDR1 DFQATT, CDR2 SNEGSKA (reference sequence). The CDR3 is 13 amino acids. V lost 4 bases and J 6 bases, leaving 14 bases between the germline ends. The CDR3 DNA sequence: TGCAGTGCTATCAGGCGGGGACTCGATACGCAGTATTTT. Protein product: CSAIRRGLDTQYF.

The chain recombines TRBV5-5 with TRBJ2-1, with a weak D call TRBD2 (5 bases). V dropped 0 bases and J dropped 9 bases, with 10 bases sitting between them. This CDR3 is built from 13 residues. Germline values: CDR1 SGHKS, CDR2 YYEKEE (reference sequence). CDR3 in amino acids: CASSLGSAGEQFF. CDR3 sequence (DNA): TGTGCCAGCAGCTTGGGGTCGGCGGGTGAGCAGTTCTTC.

The gene calls are TRBV10-3 and TRBJ2-3, with 7 positions matching TRBD2. With V trimmed by 3 bases and J by 2 bases, 11 bases remained unmatched. Per germline, CDR1 ENHRY and CDR2 SYGVKD. This CDR3 has 17 residues. The CDR3 region is CAISERASGDNTDTQYF. Here the CDR3 DNA reads TGTGCCATCAGTGAAAGGGCTAGCGGCGACAACACAGATACGCAGTATTTT.

In its sample, this clonotype was seen many times. The rearrangement joins TRBV10-3 to TRBJ2-7; 7 nucleotides line up with TRBD2. CDR1 is ENHRY and CDR2 is SYGVKD in the germline V gene. V lost 8 bases and J lost 5; bases outside the gene matches: 9. The CDR3 runs 13 residues. CDR3 DNA sequence: TGTGCCATCGGACTAGATACTTCCCACGAGCAGTACTTC. This codes for CAIGLDTSHEQYF.

This chain connects TRBV27 to TRBJ2-7; TRBD1 or TRBD2 may be the D gene (6 bases each). This CDR3 region has 15 residues. Germline-derived CDR1 and CDR2 are MNHEY and SMNVEV (reference sequence). Trimming pared 9 bases from V and 1 base from J, leaving 19 bases between. CDR3 sequence: CASSHRRGPSYEQYF. CDR3 in DNA: TGTGCCAGTTCTCACCGACGGGGGCCGTCCTACGAGCAGTACTTC.

V gene TRBV6-1 combines with J gene TRBJ1-2; 9 nucleotides align to TRBD1. The CDR3 extends over 15 amino acids. Germline V CDR1 and CDR2: MNHNS, SASEGT. V gave up 4 bases and J gave up 4 bases; unmatched junction bases: 7. The CDR3 DNA is TGTGCCAGCAGTGGGACAGGGGAGGGTTCCTATGGCTACACCTTC. This sequence encodes CASSGTGEGSYGYTF.